This TCR beta chain emerged from a study of cytomegalovirus exposure and HLA in healthy donors. The sample holds one count of this clone. V dropped 1 base and J dropped 8; count of bases not matched to a gene: 9. Germline V lookup: CDR1 SGDLS, CDR2 YYNGEE. The CDR3 covers 15 residues. Measured with immunoSEQ multiplex PCR; TCRdb has only the in-frame clones, and not every one. The data contain about 49,000 clones, approximately 95% of them seen just once; the ten biggest clones take up approximately 7.8%. The rearrangement joins TRBV9 to TRBJ2-1, with 7 bases matching TRBD2. Sample: PBMCs. The sequence was obtained from a woman younger than 30 in good health and CMV-seropositive. The chain's CDR3 is CASSVTIPGRDEQFF. The CDR3 coding sequence is TGTGCCAGCAGCGTAACTATCCCGGGGAGGGATGAGCAGTTCTTC.